Shown below are 26 T cell receptor beta chains from a single sample sequenced in a study of cytomegalovirus exposure and HLA in healthy donors. Clones were read by immunoSEQ multiplex PCR, and TCRdb kept only the in-frame ones, dropping some. The sample has about 360,000 clones; about nine tenths are singletons. Sequenced sample: PBMCs. All receptors derive from a woman younger than 30 in good health and CMV-seronegative.

V gene TRBV7-9 combines with J gene TRBJ1-3; D may be TRBD1 (5 bases). Trimming left V 5 bases short and J 5 bases short, with 19 bases between. The germline V gene has CDR1 SEHNR and CDR2 FQNEAQ (reference sequence). The CDR3 spans 16 residues. CDR3 sequence (DNA): TGTGCCAGCAGCGAAGCAGGCGGCAGGGCGAGAAACACCATATATTTT. Encoded protein: CASSEAGGRARNTIYF.

V gene TRBV29-1 combines with J gene TRBJ2-2; 8 bases are a match to TRBD1. After removal of 7 bases from V and 4 bases from J, the junction contained 5 bases not matched to a gene. Germline V gene data show CDR1 as SQVTM and CDR2 as ANQGSEA. The CDR3 has 13 amino acids. The CDR3 spells CSGGDRRTGELFF. CDR3 coding DNA: TGCAGCGGGGGGGACAGGCGCACCGGGGAGCTGTTTTTT.

The chain joins TRBV6-5 to TRBJ2-7, with TRBD1 identical over 10 bases. CDR3 length: 14 amino acids. With 6 bases clipped from V and 3 bases from J, the junction kept 5 bases outside the gene matches. Germline lookup yields CDR1 MNHEY and CDR2 SVGAGI. The CDR3 DNA reads as TGTGCCAGCAGACATGGACAGGGGGGCTACGAGCAGTACTTC. Its protein is CASRHGQGGYEQYF.

The chain is built from TRBV12-2 and TRBJ1-5; the table's D call of TRBD1 was not tested on the DNA. TRBV12-2 is a listed pseudogene. This CDR3 is 15 amino acids long. CDR3 DNA: TGTGCAAGTCGCTTAGACAGTCAGTTCAATCAGCCCCAGCATTTT. Protein: CASRLDSQFNQPQHF.

The chain uses TRBV4-1 and TRBJ2-2; tentatively, D is TRBD1 (6 bases). The CDR3 has 17 amino acids. In germline, CDR1 is MGHRA, CDR2 YSYEKL. The V end was cut by 1 base, the J end by 2 bases, with 14 bases between. CDR3 in DNA: TGCGCCAGCAGCCAAGGGGGGCAAGACTTAAACACCGGGGAGCTGTTTTTT. Translation: CASSQGGQDLNTGELFF.

The chain uses TRBV9 and TRBJ2-1, with TRBD2 matching 8 bases. Germline CDR1 SGDLS, CDR2 YYNGEE. V dropped 3 bases and J dropped 9; count of bases not matched to a gene: 11. CDR3 length equals 15 residues. The CDR3 spells CASSAPGLGPGEQFF. Here the CDR3 DNA reads TGTGCCAGCAGCGCACCGGGACTAGGGCCGGGTGAGCAGTTCTTC. Complete variable domain (other parts from reference TRBV9 and TRBJ2-1): DSGVTQTPKHLITATGQRVTLRCSPRSGDLSVYWYQQSLDQGLQFLIQYYNGEERAKGNILERFSAQQFPDLHSELNLSSLELGDSALYFCASSAPGLGPGEQFFGPGTRLTVL.

This chain joins TRBV7-6 and TRBJ2-2; 8 bases map to TRBD1. Germline V gene lookup returns CDR1 SGHVS and CDR2 FNYEAQ. Germline trimming cut 1 base from V and 4 bases from J; bases unmatched to any gene: 2. The CDR3 loop spans 15 amino acids. DNA of the CDR3: TGTGCCAGCAGCTTAGGGACAGGGCCCACCGGGGAGCTGTTTTTT. Residues: CASSLGTGPTGELFF.

This rearrangement joins TRBV29-1 to TRBJ2-3, with D uncertain. The V and J ends lost 4 bases and 2 bases respectively, with 10 bases between them. In germline, CDR1 is SQVTM, CDR2 ANQGSEA. CDR3 length: 13 amino acids. The CDR3 bases are TGCAGCGTTGCTGGGCCCGACACAGATACGCAGTATTTT. Translated: CSVAGPDTDTQYF.

This chain links TRBV28 with TRBJ1-4, with D possibly being TRBD1 (5 bases). The V end was cut by 7 bases, the J end by 0 bases, with 9 bases between. The CDR3 consists of 14 residues. Germline V gives CDR1 MDHEN, CDR2 SYDVKM. CDR3 residues: CASTVTATNEKLFF. The CDR3 DNA sequence: TGTGCCAGCACCGTGACAGCAACTAATGAAAAACTGTTTTTT.

V is TRBV5-4 and J is TRBJ2-1; 13 bases match TRBD2. CDR1 SGHNT and CDR2 YYREEE come from the germline V gene (reference sequence). Trimming at V came to 4 bases and at J to 10 bases, leaving 11 bases not matched to a gene. The CDR3 spans 16 residues. Written as DNA, the CDR3 is TGTGCCAGCAGCCCGATGACTAGCGGGAGGAGGGTCGAGCAGTTCTTC. This sequence encodes CASSPMTSGRRVEQFF.

This chain joins TRBV5-1 and TRBJ2-1; 10 bases agree with TRBD1. The germline V gene encodes CDR1 SGHRS and CDR2 YFSETQ. V dropped 6 bases and J dropped 7; count of bases not matched to a gene: 13. The CDR3 consists of 16 residues. In DNA, the CDR3 is TGCGCCAGCACCCCTGGATGGGACAGGGGAACGAATGAGCAGTTCTTC. Translation gives CASTPGWDRGTNEQFF.

The chain uses TRBV10-3 and TRBJ2-3; possible D gene TRBD1, 5 bases. From germline, CDR1 is ENHRY and CDR2 SYGVKD. The CDR3 extends over 16 amino acids. V dropped 3 bases and J dropped 0 bases, with 13 bases sitting between them. The CDR3 loop is CAISEAGASSTDTQYF. In DNA form, the CDR3 reads TGTGCCATCAGTGAAGCTGGGGCGTCGAGCACAGATACGCAGTATTTT.

The count of this clone is one. The sample contains more than one DNA sequence encoding this CDR3. J is TRBJ1-2 and V is TRBV30; possible D gene TRBD1, 5 bases. Germline V gives CDR1 GTSNPN, CDR2 SVGIG (reference sequence). Trimming pared 2 bases from V and 8 bases from J, leaving 12 bases between. The CDR3 loop spans 12 amino acids. The CDR3 protein is CAWSYAGGGYTF. The CDR3 nucleotides are TGTGCCTGGAGTTACGCCGGGGGGGGCTACACCTTC.

The rearrangement joins TRBV2 to TRBJ2-3, with TRBD1 matching 7 bases. Per the germline V gene, CDR1 is SNHLY and CDR2 is FYNNEI. Trimming took 6 bases from V and 8 from J; bases not matched to a gene: 14. The CDR3 sequence is 15 residues long. The CDR3 loop reads CASSPVRQGSGTQYF. CDR3 sequence (DNA): TGTGCCAGCAGCCCCGTTAGACAGGGCTCGGGTACGCAGTATTTT.

The chain carries TRBV5-1 and TRBJ2-3; weak D call: TRBD1 (6 bases). Looked up from germline, CDR1 is SGHRS and CDR2 is YFSETQ. The CDR3 consists of 17 residues. Trimming shortened V by 2 bases and J by 0 bases, and 16 bases separated the two germline ends. CDR3 sequence: CASSLVTGSGSTDTQYF. The CDR3 DNA sequence: TGCGCCAGCAGCTTAGTCACAGGGTCAGGGAGCACAGATACGCAGTATTTT. The whole variable domain, filled in from reference TRBV5-1 and TRBJ2-3, reads KAGVTQTPRYLIKTRGQQVTLSCSPISGHRSVSWYQQTPGQGLQFLFEYFSETQRNKGNFPGRFSGRQFSNSRSEMNVSTLELGDSALYLCASSLVTGSGSTDTQYFGPGTRLTVL.

The CDR3 is CASSPTHRGHTTYEQYF. CDR3 DNA: TGTGCCAGCAGCCCGACCCACAGGGGACACACCACCTACGAGCAGTACTTC. The chain is built from TRBV5-6 and TRBJ2-7, with 7 nucleotides matching TRBD1. The CDR3 totals 17 residues. Germline CDR1 reads SGHDT; CDR2 reads YYEEEE. Trimming took 4 bases from V and 2 from J; bases not matched to a gene: 15. The entire variable domain, with the rest obtained from reference TRBV5-6 and TRBJ2-7, is as follows: DAGVTQSPTHLIKTRGQQVTLRCSPKSGHDTVSWYQQALGQGPQFIFQYYEEEERQRGNFPDRFSGHQFPNYSSELNVNALLLGDSALYLCASSPTHRGHTTYEQYFGPGTRLTVT.

The genes are TRBV6-1 and TRBJ2-7, with D perhaps TRBD1 (5 bases). The CDR3 extends over 14 amino acids. Trimming pared 1 base from V and 3 bases from J, leaving 10 bases between. In germline, CDR1 is MNHNS, CDR2 SASEGT. This CDR3 reads CASSEGYRGYEQYF. In nucleotides, the CDR3 is TGTGCCAGCAGTGAAGGGTATAGGGGCTACGAGCAGTACTTC.

This rearrangement joins TRBV5-1 to TRBJ2-1, with a weak D call TRBD2 (7 bases). The CDR3 runs to 16 residues. Germline V gene sequence: CDR1 SGHRS, CDR2 YFSETQ. V was shortened by 2 bases and J by 7 bases, with 19 bases between the two germline ends. The CDR3, as DNA: TGCGCCAGCAGCTTTACGGGGGGCCGGAACATGAATGAGCAGTTCTTC. Its protein product is CASSFTGGRNMNEQFF.

The CDR3 loop reads CASSQRTSGEYNEQFF. In DNA, the CDR3 is TGTGCCAGCAGCCAACGGACTAGCGGGGAGTACAATGAGCAGTTCTTC. V is TRBV4-2 and J is TRBJ2-1; TRBD2 matches at 12 bases. This CDR3 comprises 16 residues. Germline CDR1 and CDR2: LGHNA and YNFKEQ. V shed 2 bases and J 4 bases; nucleotides not matched to a gene: 3.

V usage is TRBV28 and J usage is TRBJ2-5; 8 bases are shared with TRBD2. V shed 3 bases, J shed 1 base, and the junction held 7 bases outside the gene matches. Germline V CDR1 and CDR2: MDHEN, SYDVKM. The CDR3 spans 16 residues. The CDR3 reads CASSFRASGPQETQYF. In nucleotides, the CDR3 is TGTGCCAGCAGTTTTCGGGCTAGCGGGCCCCAAGAGACCCAGTACTTC.

DNA of the CDR3: TGTGCCAGCAGGGCGCTCTTACAGGGGAGGTCGGGCGGCTACACCTTC. Translation gives CASRALLQGRSGGYTF. The chain has TRBV2 and TRBJ1-2; 7 nucleotides align to TRBD1. This CDR3 has 16 residues. The ends lost 6 bases at V and 8 bases at J; junction bases unmatched: 18. Looked up from germline, CDR1 is SNHLY and CDR2 is FYNNEI.

The CDR3 loop is CASSYRGYGYTF. CDR3 coding DNA: TGTGCCAGCAGCTACAGGGGATATGGCTACACCTTC. This rearrangement joins TRBV9 to TRBJ1-2; 7 nucleotides match TRBD1. V shed 4 bases and J 5 bases; nucleotides not matched to a gene: 2. The CDR3 totals 12 residues. From germline, CDR1 is SGDLS and CDR2 YYNGEE.

A few counts support this clone. The chain recombines TRBV30 with TRBJ1-2; weak D call: TRBD1 (6 bases). CDR1 is GTSNPN and CDR2 is SVGIG in the germline V gene (reference sequence). The CDR3 sequence is 14 residues long. The germline V and J ends were trimmed by 4 bases and 4 bases, with 16 bases remaining between them. CDR3 sequence: CAWIPGHTTYGYTF. CDR3 nucleotide sequence: TGTGCCTGGATACCGGGACACACTACCTATGGCTACACCTTC.

V usage is TRBV28 and J usage is TRBJ2-1, with 12 bases that match TRBD2. J gave up 1 base and V 5 bases, and 15 bases lay outside the gene matches. CDR3 size: 20 residues. In germline, CDR1 is MDHEN, CDR2 SYDVKM. Written as DNA, the CDR3 is TGTGCCAGCAGTCCGATCTTAAGACTAGCGGGAGTACTTTCCTACAATGAGCAGTTCTTC. Translation: CASSPILRLAGVLSYNEQFF.

The V and J genes are TRBV5-1 and TRBJ2-2, with D perhaps matching TRBD2 (6 bases). CDR1 SGHRS and CDR2 YFSETQ come from the germline V gene. The ends were cut back, 0 bases at V and 1 base at J, with 10 bases in the middle. The CDR3 has 16 amino acids. This chain's CDR3 is CASSLGQGLNTGELFF. In nucleotides, the CDR3 is TGCGCCAGCAGCTTGGGGCAGGGACTGAACACCGGGGAGCTGTTTTTT.

Concerning this clone: The sample contains more than one DNA sequence encoding this CDR3. The chain couples TRBV18 to TRBJ1-6; 9 bases line up with TRBD1. CDR1 is KGHSH, CDR2 LQKENI, per germline. The length of the CDR3 is 15 residues. V lost 6 bases to trimming and J lost 7 bases; unmatched junction nucleotides: 7. The CDR3 sequence is CASSPPGQGNSPLHF. CDR3 DNA: TGTGCCAGCTCTCCTCCCGGACAGGGGAATTCACCCCTCCACTTT.